This TCR beta chain was observed in a study of response to subunit inactivated influenza vaccine. Findings and caveats of the study: Authors suggested that a seasonal influenza vaccination recruits few new T cells each time.

The V gene's germline CDR1 is SGDLS and CDR2 YYNGEE. There are 15 residues in the CDR3. The trim removed 7 bases at V and 8 bases at J, leaving 12 bases unmatched. TCRdb re-called the RT-PCR reads with MiXCR, one entry per CDR3 protein. The sample contains 650,000 to 800,000 distinct CDR3 sequences, approximately 18% of which appear only once. This clonotype was seen a few times. Its antigen is unknown. The sequencing used PBMCs from blood, collected 5 to 6 days after vaccination. V and J are TRBV9 and TRBJ2-1; 10 nucleotides line up with TRBD1. This TCR derives from a man aged 50-59 years who received an inactivated influenza vaccine. CDR3 region: CASANLRQGADEQFF. CDR3 DNA sequence: TGTGCCAGCGCTAACTTACGACAGGGGGCGGATGAGCAGTTCTTC.